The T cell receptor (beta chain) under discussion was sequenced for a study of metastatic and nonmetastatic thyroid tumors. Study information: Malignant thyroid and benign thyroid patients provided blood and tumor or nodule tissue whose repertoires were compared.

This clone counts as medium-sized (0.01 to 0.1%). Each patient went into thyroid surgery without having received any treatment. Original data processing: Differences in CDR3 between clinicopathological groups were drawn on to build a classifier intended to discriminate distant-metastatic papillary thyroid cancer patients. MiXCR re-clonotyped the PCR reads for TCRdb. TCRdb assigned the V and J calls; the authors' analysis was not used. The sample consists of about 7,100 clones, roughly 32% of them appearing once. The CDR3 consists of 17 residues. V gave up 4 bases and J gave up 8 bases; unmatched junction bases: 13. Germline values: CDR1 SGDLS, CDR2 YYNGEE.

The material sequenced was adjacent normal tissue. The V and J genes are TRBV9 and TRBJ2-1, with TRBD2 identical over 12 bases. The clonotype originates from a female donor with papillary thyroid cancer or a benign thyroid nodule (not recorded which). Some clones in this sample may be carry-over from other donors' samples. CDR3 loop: CASSHQLTSGSVDEQFF. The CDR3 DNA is TGTGCCAGCAGCCATCAACTGACTAGCGGGAGCGTGGATGAGCAGTTCTTC. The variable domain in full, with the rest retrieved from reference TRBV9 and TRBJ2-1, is DSGVTQTPKHLITATGQRVTLRCSPRSGDLSVYWYQQSLDQGLQFLIQYYNGEERAKGNILERFSAQQFPDLHSELNLSSLELGDSALYFCASSHQLTSGSVDEQFFGPGTRLTVL.